This T cell receptor beta chain comes out of a study of shared clonotypes between healthy human individuals. Study-level background: There were three CD4 naive, three CD4 memory, two CD8 naive and one CD8 memory plates per donor.

Sequenced by immunoSEQ multiplex PCR; TCRdb stores in-frame clones only, minus some. This table holds around 980,000 clones, roughly 74% found once. Germline assignment: CDR1 SGHTA and CDR2 FQGTGA. The CDR3 is made up of 15 amino acids. The trim removed 5 bases at V and 7 bases at J, leaving 8 bases unmatched. The origin of this receptor is a man in his late teens or twenties in good health. Some clones in this sample may be carry-over from other donors' samples. The specimen sequenced was memory CD4+ T cells from PBMCs. The subset is: CD45RA-negative fraction. The chain joins TRBV7-3 to TRBJ1-4; 9 positions match TRBD1. For the CDR3, the DNA is TGTGCCAGCAGCGTACAGGGGGCGCGGGGTGAAAAACTGTTTTTT. Translated, it gives CASSVQGARGEKLFF.